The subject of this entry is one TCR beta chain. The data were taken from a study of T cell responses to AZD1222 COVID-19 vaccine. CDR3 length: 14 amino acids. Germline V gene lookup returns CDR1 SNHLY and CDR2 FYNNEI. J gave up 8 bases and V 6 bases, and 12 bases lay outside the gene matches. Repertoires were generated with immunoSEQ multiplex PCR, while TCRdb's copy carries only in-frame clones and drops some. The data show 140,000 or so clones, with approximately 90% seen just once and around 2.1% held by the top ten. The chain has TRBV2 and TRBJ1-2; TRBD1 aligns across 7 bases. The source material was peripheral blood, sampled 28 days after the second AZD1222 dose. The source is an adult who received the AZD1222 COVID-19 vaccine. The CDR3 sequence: CASRELQGTGGYTF. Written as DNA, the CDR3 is TGTGCCAGCAGAGAGCTACAGGGGACCGGCGGCTACACCTTC. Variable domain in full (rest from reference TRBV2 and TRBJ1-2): EPEVTQTPSHQVTQMGQEVILRCVPISNHLYFYWYRQILGQKVEFLVSFYNNEISEKSEIFDDQFSVERPDGSNFTLKIRSTKLEDSAMYFCASRELQGTGGYTFGSGTRLTVV.